This T cell receptor (beta chain) derives from a study of blood T cell repertoires in COVID-19. Study-level information: Sources were T cells, B-cell-depleted T cells, or PBMCs; the material itself was cDNA or gDNA.

Original data processing: Reference gene primer amplification gave estimated nucleated cell counts. Sequencing used immunoSEQ multiplex PCR; TCRdb keeps in-frame clones, though not all of them. From that table come the V and J calls and clone size; the DNA was used to work out D and trimming. The sample consists of fewer than 450,000 clones, 88% of them appearing once. Enrollment of patients from Seattle took place during active infection, with longitudinal follow-up. The CDR3 extends over 15 amino acids. From germline, CDR1 is KGHSH and CDR2 LQKENI. V trimming: 3 bases; J trimming: 1 base; junction bases outside the gene matches: 5.

The chain combines TRBV18 with TRBJ2-5; 7 positions agree with TRBD2. The sequence came from a woman aged 45-59 years with COVID-19, enrolled during active disease. The sample comprised peripheral blood. For the CDR3, the DNA is TGTGCCAGCTCACCGGGAGGGCTCCCCCAAGAGACCCAGTACTTC. The encoded protein is CASSPGGLPQETQYF. The full variable domain, its missing parts supplied by reference TRBV18 and TRBJ2-5, is NAGVMQNPRHLVRRRGQEARLRCSPMKGHSHVYWYRQLPEEGLKFMVYLQKENIIDESGMPKERFSAEFPKEGPSILRIQQVVRGDSAAYFCASSPGGLPQETQYFGPGTRLLVL.